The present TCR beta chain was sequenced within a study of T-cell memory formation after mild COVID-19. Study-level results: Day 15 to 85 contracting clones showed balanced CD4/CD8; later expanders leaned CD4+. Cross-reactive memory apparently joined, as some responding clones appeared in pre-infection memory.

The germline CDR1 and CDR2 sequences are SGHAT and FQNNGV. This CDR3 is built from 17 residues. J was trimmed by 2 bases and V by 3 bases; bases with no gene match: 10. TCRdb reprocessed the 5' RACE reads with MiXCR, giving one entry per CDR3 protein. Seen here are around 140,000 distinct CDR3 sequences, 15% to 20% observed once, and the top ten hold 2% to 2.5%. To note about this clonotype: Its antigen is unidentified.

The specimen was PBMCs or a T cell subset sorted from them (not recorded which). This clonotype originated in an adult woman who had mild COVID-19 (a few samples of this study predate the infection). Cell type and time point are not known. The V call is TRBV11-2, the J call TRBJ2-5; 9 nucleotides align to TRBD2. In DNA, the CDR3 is TGTGCCAGCAGCTTGTTGGGACTAGCTGAAGTTCAAGAGACCCAGTACTTC. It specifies CASSLLGLAEVQETQYF.